The 16 T cell receptor beta chains reported below all come from one sample, sequenced in a study of T cells in women clearing cervical HPV infection. Measured with immunoSEQ multiplex PCR; TCRdb has only the in-frame clones, and not every one. The sample has 45,000 to 55,000 clones; the top ten hold about 1.6%. Sequences were obtained from blood buffy coat. Receptors originate from a woman aged 18 to 69 with a cervical HPV16 infection that either progressed to CIN3+ or cleared (not recorded which).

As concerns this clone: Read data end 3 residues before the CDR3 end; the end is taken from the germline J gene. The chain joins TRBV5-8 to TRBJ2-3, with 8 bases lining up with TRBD1. V dropped 0 bases and J dropped 5; count of bases not matched to a gene: 5. The CDR3 length is 15 residues. Per germline, CDR1 SGHTS and CDR2 YDEGEE. The CDR3 sequence: CASSLEQGVRDTQYF. The part of the CDR3 DNA that was read is TGTGCCAGCAGCTTGGAACAGGGGGTGAGAGATACG.

Notes on this clone: Sequencing ends 3 residues short of the CDR3 end; the germline J gene provides the rest. The rearrangement joins TRBV7-3 to TRBJ1-1; 7 bases line up with TRBD1. The CDR3 runs to 14 residues. CDR1 and CDR2 from the germline V gene are SGHTA and FQGTGA. V shed 2 bases and J 1 base; nucleotides not matched to a gene: 1. The chain's CDR3 is CASSLAGGNTEAFF. Incomplete CDR3 DNA: TGTGCCAGCAGCTTAGCAGGGGGGAACACTGAA. Filled out from reference TRBV7-3 and TRBJ1-1, the complete variable domain reads GAGVSQTPSNKVTEKGKYVELRCDPISGHTALYWYRQSLGQGPEFLIYFQGTGAADDSGLPNDRFFAVRPEGSVSTLKIQRTERGDSAVYLCASSLAGGNTEAFFGQGTRLTVV.

To note about this clone: The read gets to within 3 residues of the CDR3 end, and the germline J gene fills in the rest. The V call is TRBV7-2, the J call TRBJ2-2; a possible D gene is TRBD2 (6 bases). CDR1 SGHTA and CDR2 FQGNSA come from the germline V gene. Trimming took off 6 bases at V and 9 bases at J, with 17 bases between the two ends. The length of the CDR3 is 14 residues. The part of the CDR3 DNA that was read is TGTGCCAGCAGACCCAAACCCGGGACTCGGGAG. This translates into CASRPKPGTRE. The complete CDR3 sequence is CASRPKPGTRELFF.

On this clone itself: The CDR3 end is not reached by the read, which stops 3 residues before it; the germline J gene fills it in. This rearrangement joins TRBV6-2 or TRBV6-3 to TRBJ2-5; the match to TRBD2 covers 7 bases. V dropped 3 bases and J dropped 1; count of bases not matched to a gene: 5. The length of the CDR3 is 15 residues. Germline V CDR1 and CDR2: MNHEY, SVGEGT. The DNA read from the CDR3 is TGTGCCAGCAGTTATGGGTGGGGGGGCCAAGAGACC. Translating it yields CASSYGWGGQET. The full-length CDR3 reads as CASSYGWGGQETQYF.

To note about this clone: The read terminates 3 residues before the CDR3 end, so the remaining end is supplied by the germline J gene. The V gene is TRBV12-3 or TRBV12-4, the J gene TRBJ2-7; possibly TRBD2 for D (6 bases). V was clipped by 6 bases and J by 1 base, with 13 bases between them. The CDR3 spans 14 residues. The sequenced part of the CDR3 DNA is TGTGCCAGCAGAAAGGAGGGGATATCCTACGAG. This encodes CASRKEGISYE. The entire CDR3 protein reads CASRKEGISYEQYF.

Of note for this clone: The sequenced fragment ends 3 residues before the CDR3 boundary, so the rest is inferred from the germline J gene. The chain carries TRBV4-2 and TRBJ2-2; 11 bases fit TRBD2. The CDR3 consists of 16 residues. The trim removed 1 base at V and 5 bases at J, leaving 3 bases unmatched. Germline V gene data show CDR1 as LGHNA and CDR2 as YNFKEQ. The covered CDR3 bases are TGTGCCAGCAGCCAAGGTGGACTAGCGGGTACCGGGGAG. The encoded protein is CASSQGGLAGTGE. The CDR3 in full is CASSQGGLAGTGELFF.

Comment on this clone: The CDR3 extends 3 residues past the end of the read, so its final part is completed from the germline J gene. The same CDR3 is also encoded by other DNA sequences in this sample. The chain employs TRBV19 and TRBJ2-1, with 7 bases identical to TRBD2. Trimming removed 5 bases from V and 7 bases from J; junction bases left unmatched: 14. Germline V gene sequence: CDR1 LNHDA, CDR2 SQIVND (reference sequence). This CDR3 region has 16 residues. The CDR3 loop is CASSYSLSGVRNEQFF. The covered CDR3 bases are TGTGCCAGTAGTTACTCCCTAAGCGGGGTAAGAAATGAG.

Regarding this clone: From the germline J gene comes the end of the CDR3, since the read stops 3 residues before it. This chain connects TRBV30 to TRBJ1-6; TRBD1 aligns across 8 bases. The germline V gene encodes CDR1 GTSNPN and CDR2 SVGIG (reference sequence). CDR3 length: 16 amino acids. V trimming: 3 bases; J trimming: 9 bases; junction bases outside the gene matches: 13. CDR3 sequence: CAWRLQGALDTSPLHF. The sequenced part of the CDR3 DNA is TGTGCCTGGAGGCTGCAGGGGGCGCTTGACACTTCACCC.

A note on this clone: The read falls 3 residues short of the CDR3 end, and the missing part is taken from the germline J gene. This chain links TRBV18 with TRBJ1-5; TRBD1 aligns across 7 bases. The length of the CDR3 is 14 residues. The germline CDR1 and CDR2 sequences are KGHSH and LQKENI. The junction had 5 bases not matched to a gene; V was cut back by 4 bases and J by 5 bases. The covered CDR3 bases are TGTGCCAGCTCACAGGACAGGACTTATCAGCCC. It yields the protein CASSQDRTYQP. The whole CDR3 region reads CASSQDRTYQPQHF. The complete variable domain, with remaining parts taken from reference TRBV18 and TRBJ1-5, reads NAGVMQNPRHLVRRRGQEARLRCSPMKGHSHVYWYRQLPEEGLKFMVYLQKENIIDESGMPKERFSAEFPKEGPSILRIQQVVRGDSAAYFCASSQDRTYQPQHFGDGTRLSIL.

Notes on this clone: The read finishes 3 residues shy of the CDR3 end, and the germline J gene is used to complete it. V gene TRBV10-3 combines with J gene TRBJ2-2, with D possibly being TRBD1 (6 bases). Germline CDR1 is ENHRY and CDR2 is SYGVKD. The V end lost 8 bases, the J end lost 2 bases, and 18 bases lay between the germline ends. The CDR3 length is 16 residues. The part of the CDR3 DNA that was read is TGTGCCATCCGAGGACAGTCCCATTTAAACACCGGGGAG. Translated, it gives CAIRGQSHLNTGE. The full CDR3 protein is CAIRGQSHLNTGELFF.

With regard to this clone: The read ends 3 residues early relative to the CDR3; the germline J gene fills the gap. The chain links TRBV7-6 to TRBJ2-1; D call uncertain. The V end lost 4 bases, the J end lost 3 bases, and 4 bases lay between the germline ends. The length of the CDR3 is 12 residues. The V gene's germline CDR1 is SGHVS and CDR2 FNYEAQ. The part of the CDR3 DNA that was read is TGTGCCAGCAGCTCCCGCTACAATGAG. Translated: CASSSRYNE. The full CDR3 reads CASSSRYNEQFF.

About this clone itself: The read ends 3 residues before the CDR3 terminus; that terminus is restored from the germline J gene. The J gene is TRBJ2-7, the V gene TRBV20-1; TRBD2 aligns across 7 bases. This CDR3 region has 14 residues. Germline V gives CDR1 DFQATT, CDR2 SNEGSKA (reference sequence). V lost 1 base, J lost 2 bases, and 5 bases stayed unmatched. Partial CDR3 DNA: TGCAGTGCTAGAGCCCGGGGGGTTCCCTACGAG. Its protein is CSARARGVPYE. From start to end, the CDR3 is CSARARGVPYEQYF.

Note on this clone: The CDR3 is cut off 3 residues early in the read; its end comes from the germline J gene. The V gene is TRBV5-1, the J gene TRBJ1-2; weak D call: TRBD1 (5 bases). V was cut by 5 bases and J by 0 bases, with 14 bases left in between. Germline lookup yields CDR1 SGHRS and CDR2 YFSETQ. CDR3 length equals 15 residues. The sequenced part of the CDR3 DNA is TGCGCCAGCAGTCGTCAGGGAGCAGCTAACTATGGC. This codes for CASSRQGAANYG. From start to end, the CDR3 is CASSRQGAANYGYTF.

Notes on this clone: The CDR3 is cut off 3 residues early in the read; its end comes from the germline J gene. The V and J genes are TRBV6-4 and TRBJ2-2; 8 positions match TRBD2. Per germline, CDR1 MRHNA and CDR2 SNTAGT. The ends lost 10 bases at V and 3 bases at J; junction bases unmatched: 4. This CDR3 comprises 13 residues. CDR3: CATSAGDTGELFF. The DNA read from the CDR3 is TGTGCCACCTCAGCGGGGGACACCGGGGAG.

Regarding this clone: The read ends 3 residues early relative to the CDR3; the germline J gene fills the gap. The genes are TRBV20-1 and TRBJ2-1, with 10 bases aligning to TRBD2. V gave up 5 bases and J gave up 6 bases; unmatched junction bases: 7. This CDR3 contains 14 residues. Germline CDR1 reads DFQATT; CDR2 reads SNEGSKA (reference sequence). Here the CDR3 reads CSAVPGLAVNEQFF. Incomplete CDR3 DNA: TGCAGTGCTGTACCAGGACTAGCGGTCAATGAG.

Concerning this clone: The read is 3 residues too short to cover the CDR3 end, so that end is filled in from the germline J gene. The V and J genes are TRBV7-3 and TRBJ2-2; 9 bases fit TRBD2. The CDR3 runs 16 residues. Germline-derived CDR1 and CDR2 are SGHTA and FQGTGA. The V and J ends lost 4 bases and 2 bases, in that order; junction bases with no gene match: 5. The CDR3 protein is CASSSIAGDNTGELFF. The CDR3 bases that were read are TGTGCCAGCAGCTCTATAGCGGGGGACAACACCGGGGAG.